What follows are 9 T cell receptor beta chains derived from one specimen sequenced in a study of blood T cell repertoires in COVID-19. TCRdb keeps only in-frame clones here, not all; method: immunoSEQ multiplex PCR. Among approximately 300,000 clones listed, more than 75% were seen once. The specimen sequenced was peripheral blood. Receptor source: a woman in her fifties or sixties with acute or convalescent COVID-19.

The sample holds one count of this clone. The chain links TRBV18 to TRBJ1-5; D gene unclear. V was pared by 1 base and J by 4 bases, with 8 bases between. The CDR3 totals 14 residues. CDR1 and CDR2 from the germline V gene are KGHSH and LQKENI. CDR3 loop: CASSPLAGNQPQHF. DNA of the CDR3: TGTGCCAGCTCACCACTGGCCGGGAATCAGCCCCAGCATTTT.

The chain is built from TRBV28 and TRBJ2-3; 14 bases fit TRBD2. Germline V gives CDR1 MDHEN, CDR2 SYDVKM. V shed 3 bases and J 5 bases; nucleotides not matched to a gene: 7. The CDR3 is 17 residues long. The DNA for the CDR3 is TGTGCCAGCAGTTTCCCAGGACTAGCGGGAGGATTAGATACGCAGTATTTT. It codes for CASSFPGLAGGLDTQYF.

Written as DNA, the CDR3 is TGTGCCAGCAGCTTAGGCGGGATTGGAGTATACGAGCAGTACTTC. This encodes CASSLGGIGVYEQYF. The genes are TRBV7-2 and TRBJ2-7; the D gene is possibly TRBD2 (6 bases). This CDR3 spans 15 amino acids. Germline V lookup: CDR1 SGHTA, CDR2 FQGNSA. V was pared by 1 base and J by 4 bases, with 14 bases between.

The CDR3 DNA sequence: TGCGCCAGCAGCCGGCCGCCGATAGCGGAGATACAAGAGACCCAGTACTTC. Translation: CASSRPPIAEIQETQYF. The chain carries TRBV5-1 and TRBJ2-5; possible D gene TRBD2, 6 bases. V gave up 4 bases and J gave up 2 bases, with 21 bases separating them. The length of the CDR3 is 17 residues. Looked up from germline, CDR1 is SGHRS and CDR2 is YFSETQ.

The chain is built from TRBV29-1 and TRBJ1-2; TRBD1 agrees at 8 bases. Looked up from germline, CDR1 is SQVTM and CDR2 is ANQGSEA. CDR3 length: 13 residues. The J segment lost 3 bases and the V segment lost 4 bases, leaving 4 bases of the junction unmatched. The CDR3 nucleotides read TGCAGCGTTGGGACAGGGTCGGACTATGGCTACACCTTC. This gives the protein CSVGTGSDYGYTF.

DNA for the CDR3: TGTGCCTGGAGTGCGGCGACAGGGGGCTCAGGAAATGAGCAGTTCTTC. This gives the protein CAWSAATGGSGNEQFF. The chain joins TRBV30 to TRBJ2-1; 10 nucleotides agree with TRBD1. Trimming removed 1 base from V and 7 bases from J; junction bases left unmatched: 10. CDR1 and CDR2 from the germline V gene are GTSNPN and SVGIG (reference sequence). The CDR3 is made up of 16 amino acids.

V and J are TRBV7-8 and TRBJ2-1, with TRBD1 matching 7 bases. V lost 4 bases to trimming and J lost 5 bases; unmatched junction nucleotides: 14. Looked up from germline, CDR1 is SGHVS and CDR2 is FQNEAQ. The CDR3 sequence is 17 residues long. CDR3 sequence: CASSSPQGQRGHNEQFF. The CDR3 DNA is TGTGCCAGCAGCTCCCCACAGGGGCAGAGGGGGCACAATGAGCAGTTCTTC.

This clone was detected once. This CDR3 is CASSFGPGTKTYEQYF. The CDR3 coding sequence is TGCGCCAGCAGCTTTGGCCCCGGGACAAAAACCTACGAGCAGTACTTC. This chain uses TRBV5-1 with TRBJ2-7, with D possibly being TRBD1 (6 bases). The CDR3 sequence is 16 residues long. CDR1 is SGHRS, CDR2 YFSETQ, per germline. V lost 2 bases and J 2 bases, leaving 17 bases between the germline ends.

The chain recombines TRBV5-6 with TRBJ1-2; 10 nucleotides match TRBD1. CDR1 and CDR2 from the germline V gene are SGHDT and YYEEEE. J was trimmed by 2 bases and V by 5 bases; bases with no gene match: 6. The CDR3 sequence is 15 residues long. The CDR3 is CASRTGTGENYGYTF. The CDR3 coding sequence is TGTGCCAGCAGAACCGGGACAGGGGAAAACTATGGCTACACCTTC.